These 14 T cell receptor beta chains were sequenced from one sample in a study of cytomegalovirus exposure and HLA in healthy donors. The PCR ran on 60 Vbeta and 13 Jbeta primers. TCRdb's table, derived via immunoSEQ multiplex PCR, lists solely in-frame clones and lacks some. The data show approximately 110,000 clones, over 60% seen once. The sequencing sample was made of PBMCs. The receptors stem from a man in his fifties or sixties in good health and CMV-seropositive.

This clone turned up a few times. The rearrangement joins TRBV5-4 to TRBJ2-2, with D unclear. This CDR3 contains 14 residues. V was shortened by 4 bases and J by 5 bases, with 12 bases between the two germline ends. Germline V gene lookup returns CDR1 SGHNT and CDR2 YYREEE (reference sequence). The CDR3 coding sequence is TGTGCCAGCAGCACATCCGACTTAACCGGGGAGCTGTTTTTT. Translating it yields CASSTSDLTGELFF. The entire variable domain, with the rest obtained from reference TRBV5-4 and TRBJ2-2, is as follows: ETGVTQSPTHLIKTRGQQVTLRCSSQSGHNTVSWYQQALGQGPQFIFQYYREEENGRGNFPPRFSGLQFPNYSSELNVNALELDDSALYLCASSTSDLTGELFFGEGSRLTVL.

The rearrangement joins TRBV2 to TRBJ2-3, with 10 bases fitting TRBD2. V shed 6 bases and J 4 bases; nucleotides not matched to a gene: 10. Germline-derived CDR1 and CDR2 are SNHLY and FYNNEI. There are 16 residues in the CDR3. The CDR3 sequence is CASSRLAGAGADTQYF. The CDR3 nucleotides are TGTGCCAGCAGCCGGCTAGCGGGGGCCGGGGCAGATACGCAGTATTTT.

The chain is built from TRBV11-1 and TRBJ2-2, with TRBD1 matching over 8 bases. V lost 4 bases to trimming and J lost 4 bases; unmatched junction nucleotides: 5. The CDR3 totals 15 residues. Per germline, CDR1 SGHAT and CDR2 FQDESV (reference sequence). CDR3 residues: CASSSAGGATGELFF. CDR3 DNA sequence: TGTGCCAGCAGCTCCGCAGGGGGCGCCACCGGGGAGCTGTTTTTT.

This chain uses TRBV6-4 with TRBJ1-1; 9 bases match TRBD1. The CDR3 has 14 amino acids. Germline V gives CDR1 MRHNA, CDR2 SNTAGT. J was trimmed by 5 bases and V by 7 bases; bases with no gene match: 8. CDR3 sequence (DNA): TGTGCCAGCAAAGAGACAGGGGGAGGAACTGAAGCTTTCTTT. Protein product: CASKETGGGTEAFF.

The V and J genes are TRBV7-9 and TRBJ2-1; D remains ambiguous. Germline assignment: CDR1 SEHNR and CDR2 FQNEAQ (reference sequence). The CDR3 spans 14 residues. V dropped 1 base and J dropped 4 bases, with 8 bases sitting between them. The DNA of the CDR3 is TGTGCCAGCAGCTTAGGTGTCGGGTACAATGAGCAGTTCTTC. This encodes CASSLGVGYNEQFF.

This chain connects TRBV19 to TRBJ1-1, with 7 bases lining up with TRBD1. V was pared by 4 bases and J by 8 bases, with 7 bases of the junction left unmatched. CDR3 length: 13 residues. Germline V lookup: CDR1 LNHDA, CDR2 SQIVND (reference sequence). CDR3 in DNA: TGTGCCAGTAGTAATCTACAGGGGAGGGAAGCTTTCTTT. It yields the protein CASSNLQGREAFF.

This rearrangement joins TRBV11-1 to TRBJ1-2, with a tentative D call TRBD1 (6 bases). Germline-derived CDR1 and CDR2 are SGHAT and FQDESV (reference sequence). This CDR3 has 13 residues. Trimming shortened V by 3 bases and J by 8 bases, and 13 bases separated the two germline ends. The CDR3 coding sequence is TGTGCCAGCAGCTTCGTACAGGGTGGAGGCTACACCTTC. As protein: CASSFVQGGGYTF.

In this sample, this clone turned up a few times. V gene TRBV5-1 combines with J gene TRBJ1-4; TRBD1 might be the D (6 bases). The CDR3 runs 16 residues. Trimming left V 3 bases short and J 4 bases short, with 16 bases between. The germline CDR1 and CDR2 sequences are SGHRS and YFSETQ. CDR3: CASSSGVQALNEKLFF. The CDR3 DNA follows: TGCGCCAGCAGCTCAGGGGTGCAGGCCCTTAATGAAAAACTGTTTTTT.

The chain combines TRBV7-2 with TRBJ2-6; unclear D gene. V shed 4 bases and J shed 0 bases, with 4 bases lying between them. The CDR3 has 14 residues. From germline, CDR1 is SGHTA and CDR2 FQGNSA. The CDR3 sequence: CASSSYSGANVLTF. The DNA for the CDR3 is TGTGCCAGCAGCTCTTACTCTGGGGCCAACGTCCTGACTTTC.

The V call is TRBV18, the J call TRBJ2-3; no clear D. Germline V gene sequence: CDR1 KGHSH, CDR2 LQKENI. This CDR3 spans 14 amino acids. V was pared by 1 base and J by 3 bases, with 8 bases between. The CDR3 sequence is CASSPLAETDTQYF. In DNA form, the CDR3 reads TGTGCCAGCTCACCACTCGCGGAGACAGATACGCAGTATTTT.

The chain recombines TRBV19 with TRBJ1-3; 7 bases map to TRBD1. Losses at the gene ends were 7 bases for V and 8 bases for J; bases not matched to a gene: 14. Germline CDR1 reads LNHDA; CDR2 reads SQIVND (reference sequence). The CDR3 length is 15 residues. The CDR3 bases are TGTGCCAGTACCAAAGGGGGACAGATGGTACACACCATATATTTT. Protein: CASTKGGQMVHTIYF.

The CDR3 is CASSSRDQPQHF. The CDR3 nucleotides read TGTGCCAGCAGCTCCCGGGATCAGCCCCAGCATTTT. V is TRBV7-9 and J is TRBJ1-5; D remains unclear. Trimming shortened V by 4 bases and J by 5 bases, and 6 bases separated the two germline ends. The germline gives CDR1 SEHNR, CDR2 FQNEAQ (reference sequence). There are 12 residues in the CDR3.

The chain is built from TRBV5-1 and TRBJ2-6; weak D call: TRBD1 (5 bases). The CDR3 contains 15 residues. Germline assignment: CDR1 SGHRS and CDR2 YFSETQ. V was cut by 1 base and J by 3 bases, with 8 bases left in between. Written as DNA, the CDR3 is TGCGCCAGCAGCTTGTTAGGGGATGGGGCCAACGTCCTGACTTTC. Its translation: CASSLLGDGANVLTF.

The chain has TRBV18 and TRBJ1-3; D ambiguous. Per the germline V gene, CDR1 is KGHSH and CDR2 is LQKENI. This CDR3 contains 15 residues. V gave up 6 bases and J gave up 0 bases, with 12 bases separating them. For the CDR3, the DNA is TGTGCCAGCTCTCAGTCCCGGGACTCTGGAAACACCATATATTTT. Protein: CASSQSRDSGNTIYF.